The TCR beta chain under discussion was sequenced for a study of control samples from healthy donors and cancer patients. Some clones are missing from TCRdb's copy, which holds only in-frame ones; the method was immunoSEQ multiplex PCR. Here the sample spans roughly 2,000 clones, approximately 96% being singletons. V was pared by 0 bases and J by 3 bases, with 14 bases between. The germline gives CDR1 LGHDT, CDR2 YNNKEL (reference sequence). The CDR3 is made up of 17 amino acids. The clonotype was recovered from a man between 65 and 85 years old with colorectal cancer. Sequenced: PBMCs. The chain has TRBV3-1 (or the pseudogene TRBV3-2) and TRBJ2-2, with unresolved D. For the CDR3, the DNA is TGTGCCAGCAGCCAAGATACACTGTTGGGTTACACCGGGGAGCTGTTTTTT. Translating it yields CASSQDTLLGYTGELFF.